This TCR beta chain derives from a study of blood T cell repertoires in COVID-19. Profiling relied on immunoSEQ multiplex PCR, and the TCRdb table lists in-frame clones only, not all of them. The sample has roughly 150,000 clones, roughly 81% seen once; the top ten hold approximately 2.6%. The sequence came from a woman over 75 with COVID-19, enrolled during active disease. Sequencing used peripheral blood.

The CDR3 sequence is CASSLVWGLLTGELFF. The CDR3 DNA is TGTGCCAGCAGCTTAGTATGGGGACTTCTCACCGGGGAGCTGTTTTTT. The chain has TRBV7-9 and TRBJ2-2; maybe TRBD2 (6 bases). Germline assignment: CDR1 SEHNR and CDR2 FQNEAQ (reference sequence). Trimming pared 1 base from V and 4 bases from J, leaving 13 bases between. This CDR3 region has 16 residues. Supplemented by reference TRBV7-9 and TRBJ2-2, the full variable domain reads DTGVSQNPRHKITKRGQNVTFRCDPISEHNRLYWYRQTLGQGPEFLTYFQNEAQLEKSRLLSDRFSAERPKGSFSTLEIQRTEQGDSAMYLCASSLVWGLLTGELFFGEGSRLTVL.